The 7 T cell receptor beta chains below all came from one sample that was sequenced in a study of T cells after yellow fever vaccination. One entry per CDR3 protein, called by TCRdb with MiXCR from the 5' RACE reads. The sample includes about 330,000 distinct CDR3 sequences, approximately 4% seen only once; the top ten take roughly 24%. The specimen was PBMCs, collected 5 days after the yellow fever booster vaccination. These receptors were taken from a man aged 18 to 35 who received the YFV17D yellow fever vaccine.

This clonotype has only a few counts. The rearrangement uses TRBV4-1 and TRBJ1-3; the match to TRBD1 covers 9 bases. V was clipped by 6 bases and J by 0 bases; unmatched bases: 9. The CDR3 has 17 amino acids. CDR1 MGHRA and CDR2 YSYEKL come from the germline V gene. The DNA for the CDR3 is TGCGCCAGCAGTCCAGGACAGGGGCCGCGCTCTGGAAACACCATATATTTT. It codes for CASSPGQGPRSGNTIYF.

The rearrangement joins TRBV29-1 to TRBJ2-2; D unresolved. Trimming took off 7 bases at V and 8 bases at J, with 17 bases between the two ends. Germline CDR1 SQVTM, CDR2 ANQGSEA. The CDR3 runs to 13 residues. The CDR3 nucleotides read TGCAGCGGTAGGACCGGTTCTGGGGGGGAGCTGTTTTTT. It is translated as CSGRTGSGGELFF.

The chain recombines TRBV29-1 with TRBJ2-1; 8 bases line up with TRBD1. The germline V gene has CDR1 SQVTM and CDR2 ANQGSEA. Germline trimming cut 7 bases from V and 1 base from J; bases unmatched to any gene: 6. There are 14 residues in the CDR3. CDR3 nucleotides: TGCAGCGGGACAGGGCCGGTGTCCTACAATGAGCAGTTCTTC. Protein product: CSGTGPVSYNEQFF.

This clonotype was seen at least ten times. The rearrangement links TRBV5-1 to TRBJ2-7, with TRBD1 matching over 7 bases. CDR1 SGHRS and CDR2 YFSETQ come from the germline V gene. The ends lost 0 bases at V and 2 bases at J; junction bases unmatched: 2. This CDR3 is 14 amino acids long. The CDR3 protein is CASSLGDSPYEQYF. CDR3 sequence (DNA): TGCGCCAGCAGCTTGGGGGACAGCCCCTACGAGCAGTACTTC.

This clonotype showed up many times. V gene TRBV27 combines with J gene TRBJ1-5; D ambiguous. V lost 5 bases, J lost 4 bases, and 9 bases lay in between. Germline-derived CDR1 and CDR2 are MNHEY and SMNVEV (reference sequence). The CDR3 extends over 13 amino acids. CDR3 in amino acids: CASSVQGNQPQHF. DNA for the CDR3: TGTGCCAGCAGTGTTCAAGGGAATCAGCCCCAGCATTTT.

This clonotype showed up just a few times. The chain combines TRBV18 with TRBJ1-2; TRBD1 matches at 7 bases. Germline V lookup: CDR1 KGHSH, CDR2 LQKENI. The CDR3 consists of 14 residues. The junction had 5 bases not matched to a gene; V was cut back by 0 bases and J by 7 bases. The CDR3 spells CASSPPGQVGGYTF. CDR3 coding DNA: TGTGCCAGCTCACCACCCGGACAGGTCGGTGGCTACACCTTC.

In its sample, this clonotype was seen a few times. This chain joins TRBV7-2 and TRBJ2-7, with a tentative D call TRBD1 (5 bases). The germline V gene encodes CDR1 SGHTA and CDR2 FQGNSA. V lost 6 bases, J lost 5 bases, and 17 bases lay in between. The CDR3 extends over 14 amino acids. DNA of the CDR3: TGTGCCAGCAGTCCTAATCAGGGTCCCAACGAGCAGTACTTC. Its translation is CASSPNQGPNEQYF.